This entry is about one T cell receptor (beta chain). Its matching antigen is unknown. Clones were sequenced by immunoSEQ multiplex PCR, and TCRdb holds only the in-frame ones, with some missing. The sample comprises approximately 11,000 clones, roughly 84% of which are singletons, and less than 2% rests with the top ten. The CDR3 covers 13 residues. With 7 bases removed from V and 0 bases from J, the gap between germline ends came to 9 bases. CDR1 is SQVTM and CDR2 is ANQGSEA in the germline V gene. This record belongs to a study of immune evolution from preneoplasia to lung adenocarcinoma. Study in general: HLA loss of heterozygosity: approximately 7.5% AIS, over 12% MIA, more than 25% ADC, none AAH. Overall study findings and caveats: Clonality was highest in normal lung, lower in later-stage lesions apparently. Top clone frequencies peaked in normal lung, apparently declining through invasive adenocarcinoma.

The chain couples TRBV29-1 to TRBJ2-2; D is perhaps TRBD1 or TRBD2 (5 bases each). Material for sequencing was FFPE minimally invasive lung adenocarcinoma tissue. The receptor's source is an older person with lung adenocarcinoma. The CDR3 protein is CSAGHTNTGELFF. CDR3 coding DNA: TGCAGCGCGGGGCACACGAACACCGGGGAGCTGTTTTTT.